This TCR beta chain comes out of a study of shared clonotypes between healthy human individuals. For the study at large: Researchers drew samples from a couple of women and three men aged 18 to 49. Each donor's CD8 memory used one plate, CD8 naive two, each CD4 subset three.

Study conclusions and caveats: An expected dependence of interdonor clonotype sharing on sequencing depth was noted.

In regard to this clone: What it binds is unknown.

Replicate PCRs from sorted subsets contained approximately 200 ng DNA, which is around 30,000 T cell genomes. The assay was immunoSEQ multiplex PCR, and TCRdb's table has in-frame clones only and misses some. The sample contains some 980,000 clones, 60% to 85% of which appear only once. In germline, CDR1 is SGHAT, CDR2 FQNNGV. The CDR3 is 13 amino acids. V was pared by 3 bases and J by 8 bases, with 4 bases of the junction left unmatched. The source of this sequence is a man aged 18-30 years in good health. Sequencing was carried out using memory CD4+ T cells sorted from blood. Specified subset: CD45RA-negative fraction. The chain employs TRBV11-2 and TRBJ1-2; 9 nucleotides align to TRBD1. CDR3 coding DNA: TGTGCCAGCAGCTTGGGACAGGGATGGGGCTACACCTTC. Translating it yields CASSLGQGWGYTF. Combining the CDR3 with reference TRBV11-2 and TRBJ1-2 gives the whole variable domain EAGVAQSPRYKIIEKRQSVAFWCNPISGHATLYWYQQILGQGPKLLIQFQNNGVVDDSQLPKDRFSAERLKGVDSTLKIQPAKLEDSAVYLCASSLGQGWGYTFGSGTRLTVV.